The entry below gives a single T cell receptor beta chain sequence along with its context. The target antigen is unknown. The assay was immunoSEQ multiplex PCR, and TCRdb's table has in-frame clones only and misses some. This table has 150,000 to 200,000 clones, more than 80% appearing once. The data belong to a study of T cell responses to AZD1222 COVID-19 vaccine. General study findings and limits: The donor cohort was predominantly white British with a female majority, and clonal diversity may have been underestimated. Nearly half of spike-specific TCRs reportedly go after variant regions that carry no mutations. Two AZD1222 doses significantly raised spike-specific TCR breadth and depth over controls. Baseline seropositives among AZD1222 recipients totaled only 5 to 7.

V was trimmed by 5 bases and J by 7 bases, leaving 11 bases between them. CDR1 MNHNY and CDR2 SVGAGI come from the germline V gene (reference sequence). CDR3 length equals 12 residues. The gene calls are TRBV6-6 and TRBJ1-1, with a weak D call TRBD1 (6 bases). The sequencing used peripheral blood, collected on day 0 of AZD1222 vaccination. The TCR was taken from an adult in good health. CDR3 in DNA: TGTGCCAGCAGTGACCCCAGGGGTGAAGCTTTCTTT. As protein: CASSDPRGEAFF.